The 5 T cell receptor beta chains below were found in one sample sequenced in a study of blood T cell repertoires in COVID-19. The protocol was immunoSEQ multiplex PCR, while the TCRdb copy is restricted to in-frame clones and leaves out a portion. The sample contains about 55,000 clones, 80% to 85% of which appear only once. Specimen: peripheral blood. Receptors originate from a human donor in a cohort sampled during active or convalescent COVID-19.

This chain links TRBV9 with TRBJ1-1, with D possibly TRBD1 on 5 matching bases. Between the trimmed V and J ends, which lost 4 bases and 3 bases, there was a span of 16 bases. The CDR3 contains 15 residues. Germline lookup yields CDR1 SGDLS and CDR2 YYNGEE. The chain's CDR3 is CASSPGAGRHTEAFF. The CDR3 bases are TGTGCCAGCAGCCCTGGGGCAGGGCGTCACACTGAAGCTTTCTTT.

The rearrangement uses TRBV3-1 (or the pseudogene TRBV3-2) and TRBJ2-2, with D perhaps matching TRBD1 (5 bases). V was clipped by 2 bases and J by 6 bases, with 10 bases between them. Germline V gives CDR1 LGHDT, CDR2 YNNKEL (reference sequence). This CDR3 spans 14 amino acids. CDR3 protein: CASSQFQGPGELFF. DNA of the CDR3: TGTGCCAGCAGCCAATTTCAGGGCCCCGGGGAGCTGTTTTTT.

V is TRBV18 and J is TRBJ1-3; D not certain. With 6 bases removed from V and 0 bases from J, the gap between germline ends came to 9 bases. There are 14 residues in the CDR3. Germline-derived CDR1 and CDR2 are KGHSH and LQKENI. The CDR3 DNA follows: TGTGCCAGCTCCCTCGGAGCCTCTGGAAACACCATATATTTT. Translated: CASSLGASGNTIYF.

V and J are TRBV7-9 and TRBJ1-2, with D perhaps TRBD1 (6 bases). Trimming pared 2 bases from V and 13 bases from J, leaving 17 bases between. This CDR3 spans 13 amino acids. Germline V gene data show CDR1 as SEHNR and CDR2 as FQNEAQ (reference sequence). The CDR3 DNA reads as TGTGCCAGCAGCTTAATGGGACAACCTTTGAGCACCTTC. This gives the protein CASSLMGQPLSTF. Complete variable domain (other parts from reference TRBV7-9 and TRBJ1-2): DTGVSQNPRHKITKRGQNVTFRCDPISEHNRLYWYRQTLGQGPEFLTYFQNEAQLEKSRLLSDRFSAERPKGSFSTLEIQRTEQGDSAMYLCASSLMGQPLSTFGSGTRLTVV.

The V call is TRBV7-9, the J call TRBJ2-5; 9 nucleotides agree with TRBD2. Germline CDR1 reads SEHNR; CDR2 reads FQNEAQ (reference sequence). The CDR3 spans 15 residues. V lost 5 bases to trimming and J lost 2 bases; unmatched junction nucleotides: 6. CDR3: CASSPSRGGQETQYF. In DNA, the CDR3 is TGTGCCAGCAGCCCCTCGCGGGGGGGGCAAGAGACCCAGTACTTC.